This TCR beta chain was found in a study of T-cell memory formation after mild COVID-19. Looked up from germline, CDR1 is DFQATT and CDR2 is SNEGSKA (reference sequence). After removal of 5 bases from V and 3 bases from J, the junction contained 13 bases not matched to a gene. The length of the CDR3 is 15 residues. Libraries for TCRalpha and TCRbeta carried sample barcodes and unique molecular identifiers via 5'RACE. MiXCR was run by TCRdb on the 5' RACE reads, yielding one entry per CDR3 protein. The sample lists around 250,000 distinct CDR3 sequences, 8.5% to 9.5% occurring once. This clonotype was counted only a few times. The antigen is not known. Findings of the study overall: For second-wave clones that peaked at day 37, SARS-CoV-2 specificity went unverified. Researchers report contracting CD4+ clones mostly in CM and EM, with CD8+ clones in EMRA. Some SARS-CoV-2-responding clones were already detected in memory before infection.

Sequenced: PBMCs or a T cell subset sorted from them (not recorded which). The chain employs TRBV20-1 and TRBJ2-7, with 7 bases that match TRBD1. This TCR came from a man aged 18 to 29 who had mild COVID-19 (a few samples of this study predate the infection). Cell type and time point are not known. Here the CDR3 DNA reads TGCAGTGCTCTCCGACCCCGACAGGGATACTACGAGCAGTACTTC. Residues: CSALRPRQGYYEQYF.